This TCR beta chain was identified in a study of blood T cell repertoires in COVID-19. Study information: COVID-19 samples collected from the United States, Italy and Spain covered acute and convalescent phases. Sample material is recorded as cDNA or gDNA derived from T cells, B-cell-depleted T cells, or PBMCs.

This clone was detected a few times. V lost 5 bases, J lost 9 bases, and 1 base stayed unmatched. Germline V CDR1 and CDR2: SGHTA, FQGTGA. The CDR3 sequence is 13 residues long. In the original analysis: Amplification with reference gene primers provided the estimates of nucleated cell counts. TCRdb keeps only in-frame clones here, not all; method: immunoSEQ multiplex PCR. V, J and clone size are taken as reported in that table, and D and trimming were inferred from the DNA itself. The sample contains more than 95,000 clones, around 81% of which appear only once. The receptor was derived from a man aged 55 to 70 with acute or convalescent COVID-19. The source material was peripheral blood. The V gene is TRBV7-3, the J gene TRBJ2-1; 13 bases agree with TRBD2. The DNA for the CDR3 is TGTGCCAGCAGCCGACTAGCGGGAGGTGAGCAGTTCTTC. Translated, it gives CASSRLAGGEQFF.